What follows are 20 T cell receptor beta chains derived from one specimen sequenced in a study of blood T cell repertoires in COVID-19. Profiling relied on immunoSEQ multiplex PCR, and the TCRdb table lists in-frame clones only, not all of them. The data contain tens of thousands of clones, about 86% of them singletons. The sequenced sample was peripheral blood. The receptors were sampled from a man aged 35 to 55 with acute or convalescent COVID-19.

The chain is built from TRBV5-5 and TRBJ2-7; TRBD1 aligns across 7 bases. The germline gives CDR1 SGHKS, CDR2 YYEKEE (reference sequence). This CDR3 is 12 amino acids long. V lost 4 bases and J lost 5; bases outside the gene matches: 3. CDR3 DNA sequence: TGTGCCAGCAGCCAACAGGGGCACGAGCAGTACTTC. Protein sequence: CASSQQGHEQYF. Looking up the rest from reference TRBV5-5 and TRBJ2-7 gives the full variable domain: DAGVTQSPTHLIKTRGQQVTLRCSPISGHKSVSWYQQVLGQGPQFIFQYYEKEERGRGNFPDRFSARQFPNYSSELNVNALLLGDSALYLCASSQQGHEQYFGPGTRLTVT.

V is TRBV30 and J is TRBJ1-6; D unresolved. The CDR3 is 13 residues long. Between the trimmed V and J ends, which lost 4 bases and 6 bases, there was a span of 10 bases. CDR1 and CDR2 (germline): GTSNPN, SVGIG (reference sequence). The CDR3 reads CAWNGVSNSPLHF. In DNA form, the CDR3 reads TGTGCCTGGAACGGAGTGAGTAATTCACCCCTCCACTTT.

This chain uses TRBV9 with TRBJ1-5, with D perhaps matching TRBD1 (6 bases). The germline CDR1 and CDR2 sequences are SGDLS and YYNGEE. The CDR3 extends over 13 amino acids. V was shortened by 2 bases and J by 7 bases, with 10 bases between the two germline ends. As DNA, the CDR3 is TGTGCCAGCAGCGTCACAGGGCTGCAGCCCCAGCATTTT. It translates to CASSVTGLQPQHF.

The genes are TRBV7-9 and TRBJ2-7; 8 bases agree with TRBD2. CDR1 SEHNR and CDR2 FQNEAQ come from the germline V gene (reference sequence). CDR3 length equals 16 residues. Trimming removed 1 base from V and 0 bases from J; junction bases left unmatched: 5. CDR3 sequence reads: CASSLGGGPHSYEQYF. The DNA for the CDR3 is TGTGCCAGCAGCTTAGGCGGGGGGCCTCACTCCTACGAGCAGTACTTC.

Relative to its sample, this clone is medium-sized. The V call is TRBV11-3, the J call TRBJ2-2; no firm D call. The CDR3 is made up of 14 amino acids. Germline loops: CDR1 SGHNT, CDR2 YENEEA. V lost 4 bases, J lost 6 bases, and 12 bases lay in between. CDR3 amino acids: CASSWQSSSGELFF. The CDR3 region has the DNA TGTGCCAGCAGCTGGCAGTCTTCGTCCGGGGAGCTGTTTTTT.

Here the CDR3 reads CASSRVSNTEAFF. The CDR3, as DNA: TGTGCCAGCAGTAGAGTCTCAAACACTGAAGCTTTCTTT. J is TRBJ1-1 and V is TRBV25-1; D call uncertain. The CDR3 runs to 13 residues. Trimming shortened V by 5 bases and J by 2 bases, and 9 bases separated the two germline ends. CDR1 is MGHDK, CDR2 SYGVNS, per germline.

This sequence joins TRBV19 and TRBJ1-2, with D perhaps TRBD1 (6 bases). This CDR3 is built from 15 residues. V was trimmed by 5 bases and J by 8 bases, leaving 21 bases between them. Germline loops: CDR1 LNHDA, CDR2 SQIVND (reference sequence). CDR3 loop: CASSSRWKGEYGYTF. The CDR3 bases are TGTGCCAGTAGTTCCAGGTGGAAGGGGGAATACGGCTACACCTTC.

The chain carries TRBV7-2 and TRBJ1-2; D is ambiguous. The V and J ends lost 5 bases and 4 bases respectively, with 8 bases between them. CDR3 length: 12 amino acids. Germline values: CDR1 SGHTA, CDR2 FQGNSA. The CDR3 protein is CASSETGYGYTF. CDR3 sequence (DNA): TGTGCCAGCAGCGAAACGGGCTATGGCTACACCTTC.

The chain links TRBV5-4 to TRBJ1-6, with D tentatively TRBD1 (6 bases). Looked up from germline, CDR1 is SGHNT and CDR2 is YYREEE (reference sequence). Trimming pared 4 bases from V and 10 bases from J, leaving 12 bases between. The length of the CDR3 is 13 residues. In DNA, the CDR3 is TGTGCCAGCAGCATCGACAGGCGGTCACCCCTCCACTTT. It translates to CASSIDRRSPLHF.

The V call is TRBV12-3 or TRBV12-4, the J call TRBJ1-2; 7 nucleotides align to TRBD1. V lost 1 base to trimming and J lost 4 bases; unmatched junction nucleotides: 0. The CDR3 length is 13 residues. DNA of the CDR3: TGTGCCAGCAGTTTAGGACAGGGCTATGGCTACACCTTC. The encoded protein is CASSLGQGYGYTF.

The chain has TRBV18 and TRBJ1-1; D ambiguous. From germline, CDR1 is KGHSH and CDR2 LQKENI. This CDR3 region has 14 residues. The V end was cut by 3 bases, the J end by 6 bases, with 14 bases between. This CDR3 is CASSPYEGWAEAFF. For the CDR3, the DNA is TGTGCCAGCTCACCTTACGAGGGTTGGGCTGAAGCTTTCTTT. Variable domain in full (rest from reference TRBV18 and TRBJ1-1): NAGVMQNPRHLVRRRGQEARLRCSPMKGHSHVYWYRQLPEEGLKFMVYLQKENIIDESGMPKERFSAEFPKEGPSILRIQQVVRGDSAAYFCASSPYEGWAEAFFGQGTRLTVV.

This chain connects TRBV4-2 to TRBJ1-2, with D possibly matching TRBD1 (5 bases). V lost 0 bases, J lost 8 bases, and 19 bases lay in between. The CDR3 spans 16 residues. CDR1 and CDR2 (germline): LGHNA, YNFKEQ. The CDR3 DNA follows: TGTGCCAGCAGCCAAGATGGGGCAGGCGACAGTCGGGGCTACACCTTC. Amino acids: CASSQDGAGDSRGYTF.

The V call is TRBV4-2, the J call TRBJ1-6; D is possibly TRBD1 (5 bases). Trimming pared 0 bases from V and 11 bases from J, leaving 14 bases between. The CDR3 is 15 residues long. From germline, CDR1 is LGHNA and CDR2 YNFKEQ. CDR3 residues: CASSQDGGGRPPLHF. In nucleotides, the CDR3 is TGTGCCAGCAGCCAAGATGGGGGAGGCCGGCCACCCCTCCACTTT.

This sequence joins TRBV30 and TRBJ1-1, with 8 bases identical to TRBD1. The CDR3 spans 13 residues. Germline V lookup: CDR1 GTSNPN, CDR2 SVGIG (reference sequence). Trimming removed 5 bases from V and 2 bases from J; junction bases left unmatched: 4. In nucleotides, the CDR3 is TGTGCCTGGCAGGGGGCAATAAACACTGAAGCTTTCTTT. This codes for CAWQGAINTEAFF.

This clone appeared a few times. J is TRBJ2-7 and V is TRBV19, with 9 bases aligning to TRBD1. The length of the CDR3 is 15 residues. V lost 1 base to trimming and J lost 4 bases; unmatched junction nucleotides: 5. Germline loops: CDR1 LNHDA, CDR2 SQIVND (reference sequence). For the CDR3, the DNA is TGTGCCAGTAGTATAGCCCGACAGGGGGTGTACGAGCAGTACTTC. Residues: CASSIARQGVYEQYF.

CDR3 bases: TGCGCCAGCAGCTTACAGGGGGCTGACGTGGGCTACACCTTC. This codes for CASSLQGADVGYTF. The chain joins TRBV5-1 to TRBJ1-2; 9 bases are a match to TRBD1. Trimming took 2 bases from V and 8 from J; bases not matched to a gene: 7. Germline CDR1 reads SGHRS; CDR2 reads YFSETQ. The CDR3 is 14 residues long.

The genes are TRBV6-5 and TRBJ1-2; TRBD1 agrees at 7 bases. Per the germline V gene, CDR1 is MNHEY and CDR2 is SVGAGI. V was pared by 8 bases and J by 8 bases, with 17 bases of the junction left unmatched. This CDR3 is 15 amino acids long. The CDR3 spells CASRERTGTERGYTF. CDR3 in DNA: TGTGCCAGCCGCGAACGGACAGGAACGGAGAGGGGCTACACCTTC.

DNA for the CDR3: TGTGCCAGCAGCGTAGGAGGCCAGACAGGGAAGGAGACCCAGTACTTC. Its protein product is CASSVGGQTGKETQYF. This chain joins TRBV9 and TRBJ2-5; 7 bases align to TRBD1. Losses at the gene ends were 0 bases for V and 5 bases for J; bases not matched to a gene: 10. Germline CDR1 is SGDLS and CDR2 is YYNGEE. The CDR3 is 16 residues long.

This chain connects TRBV30 to TRBJ1-2, with D perhaps matching TRBD1 (6 bases). Germline CDR1 and CDR2: GTSNPN and SVGIG (reference sequence). Trimming took off 1 base at V and 7 bases at J, with 10 bases between the two ends. The length of the CDR3 is 12 residues. The CDR3 region has the DNA TGTGCCTGGAGTGGACAGGTTCCTGGCTACACCTTC. It is translated as CAWSGQVPGYTF.

The rearrangement links TRBV19 to TRBJ1-4; D is unclear. V gave up 8 bases and J gave up 7 bases, with 11 bases separating them. This CDR3 is 12 amino acids long. In germline, CDR1 is LNHDA, CDR2 SQIVND (reference sequence). The CDR3 region is CASAGLSEKLFF. CDR3 coding DNA: TGTGCCAGTGCGGGGTTAAGTGAAAAACTGTTTTTT.